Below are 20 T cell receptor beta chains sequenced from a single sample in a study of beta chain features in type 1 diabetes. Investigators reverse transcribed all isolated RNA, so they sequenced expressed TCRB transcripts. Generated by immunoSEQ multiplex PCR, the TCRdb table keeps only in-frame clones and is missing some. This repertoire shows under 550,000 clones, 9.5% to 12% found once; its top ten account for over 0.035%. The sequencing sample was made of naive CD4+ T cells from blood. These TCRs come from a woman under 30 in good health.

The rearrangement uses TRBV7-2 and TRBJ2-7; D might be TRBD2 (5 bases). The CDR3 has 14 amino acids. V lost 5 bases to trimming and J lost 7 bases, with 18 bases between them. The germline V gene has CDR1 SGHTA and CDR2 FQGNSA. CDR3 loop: CASSAMRLALEQYF. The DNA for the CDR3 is TGTGCCAGCAGCGCTATGCGGTTAGCGCTGGAGCAGTACTTC.

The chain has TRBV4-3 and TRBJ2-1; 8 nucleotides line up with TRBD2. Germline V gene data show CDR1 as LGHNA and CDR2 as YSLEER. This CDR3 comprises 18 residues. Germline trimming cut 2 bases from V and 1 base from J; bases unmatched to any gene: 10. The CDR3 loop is CASSQWGGGRRSYNEQFF. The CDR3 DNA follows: TGCGCCAGCAGCCAATGGGGCGGCGGGAGGAGGTCCTACAATGAGCAGTTCTTC.

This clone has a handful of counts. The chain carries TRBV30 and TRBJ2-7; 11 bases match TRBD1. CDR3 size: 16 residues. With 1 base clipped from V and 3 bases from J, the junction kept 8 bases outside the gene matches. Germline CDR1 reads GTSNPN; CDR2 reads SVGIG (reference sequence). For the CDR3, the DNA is TGTGCCTGGAGTGCAATCCCGGGACAGGGGGGCTACGAGCAGTACTTC. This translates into CAWSAIPGQGGYEQYF. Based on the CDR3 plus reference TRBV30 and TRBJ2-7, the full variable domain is SQTIHQWPATLVQPVGSPLSLECTVEGTSNPNLYWYRQAAGRGLQLLFYSVGIGQISSEVPQNLSASRPQDRQFILSSKKLLLSDSGFYLCAWSAIPGQGGYEQYFGPGTRLTVT.

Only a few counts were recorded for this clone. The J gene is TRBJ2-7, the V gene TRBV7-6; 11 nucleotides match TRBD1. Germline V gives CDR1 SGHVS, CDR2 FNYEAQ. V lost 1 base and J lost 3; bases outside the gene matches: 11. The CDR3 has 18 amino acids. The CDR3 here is CASSLGWDRGTMGYEQYF. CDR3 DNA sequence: TGTGCCAGCAGCTTAGGATGGGACAGGGGGACAATGGGCTACGAGCAGTACTTC.

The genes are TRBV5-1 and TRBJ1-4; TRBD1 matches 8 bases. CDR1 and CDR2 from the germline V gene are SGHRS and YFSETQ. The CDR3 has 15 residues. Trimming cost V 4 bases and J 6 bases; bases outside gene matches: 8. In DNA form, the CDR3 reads TGCGCCAGCAGCGCTCGACAGGGGCTGGATGAAAAACTGTTTTTT. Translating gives CASSARQGLDEKLFF.

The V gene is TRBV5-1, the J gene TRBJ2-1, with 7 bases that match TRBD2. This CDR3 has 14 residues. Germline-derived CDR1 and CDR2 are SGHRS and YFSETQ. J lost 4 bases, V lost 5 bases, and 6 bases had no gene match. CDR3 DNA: TGCGCCAGCAGTCCCGGGACTATGTACAATGAGCAGTTCTTC. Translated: CASSPGTMYNEQFF.

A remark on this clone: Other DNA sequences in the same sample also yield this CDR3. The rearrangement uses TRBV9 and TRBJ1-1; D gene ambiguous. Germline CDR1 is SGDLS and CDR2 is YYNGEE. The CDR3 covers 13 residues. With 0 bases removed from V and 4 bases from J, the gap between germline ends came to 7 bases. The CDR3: CASSVDRGTEAFF. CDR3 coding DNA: TGTGCCAGCAGCGTAGATCGCGGCACTGAAGCTTTCTTT.

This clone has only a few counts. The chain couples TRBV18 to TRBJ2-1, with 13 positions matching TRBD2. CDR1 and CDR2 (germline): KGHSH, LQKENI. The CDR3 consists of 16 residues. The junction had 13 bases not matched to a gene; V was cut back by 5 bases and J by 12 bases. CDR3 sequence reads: CASSNTSGRALFGQFF. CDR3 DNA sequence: TGTGCCAGCTCAAACACTAGCGGGAGGGCCCTGTTCGGGCAGTTCTTC. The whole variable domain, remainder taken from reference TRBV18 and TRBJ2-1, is NAGVMQNPRHLVRRRGQEARLRCSPMKGHSHVYWYRQLPEEGLKFMVYLQKENIIDESGMPKERFSAEFPKEGPSILRIQQVVRGDSAAYFCASSNTSGRALFGQFFGPGTRLTVL.

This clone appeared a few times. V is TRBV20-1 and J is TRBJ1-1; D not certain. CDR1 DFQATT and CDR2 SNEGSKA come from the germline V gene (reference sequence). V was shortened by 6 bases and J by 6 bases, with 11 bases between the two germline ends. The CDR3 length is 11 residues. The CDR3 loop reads CSARTRPEAFF. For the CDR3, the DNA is TGCAGTGCACGTACCCGACCTGAAGCTTTCTTT.

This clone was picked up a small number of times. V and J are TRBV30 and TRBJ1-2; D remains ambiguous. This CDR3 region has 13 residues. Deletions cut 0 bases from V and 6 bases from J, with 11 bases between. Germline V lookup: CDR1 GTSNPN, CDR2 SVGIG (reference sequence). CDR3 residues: CAWSVTRGDGYTF. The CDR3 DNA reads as TGTGCCTGGAGTGTCACTCGCGGGGATGGCTACACCTTC.

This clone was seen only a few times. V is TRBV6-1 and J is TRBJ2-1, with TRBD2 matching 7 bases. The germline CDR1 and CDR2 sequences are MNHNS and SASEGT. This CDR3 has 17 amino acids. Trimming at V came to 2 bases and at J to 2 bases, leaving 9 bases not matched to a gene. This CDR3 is CASSETQGGRTYNEQFF. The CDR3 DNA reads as TGTGCCAGCAGTGAAACGCAGGGAGGGAGGACCTACAATGAGCAGTTCTTC.

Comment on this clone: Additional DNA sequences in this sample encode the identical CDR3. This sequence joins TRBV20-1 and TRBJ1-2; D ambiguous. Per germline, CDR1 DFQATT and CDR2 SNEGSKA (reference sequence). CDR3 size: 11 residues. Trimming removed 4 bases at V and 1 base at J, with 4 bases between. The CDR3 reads CSATDNYGYTF. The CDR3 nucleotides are TGCAGTGCTACAGATAACTATGGCTACACCTTC.

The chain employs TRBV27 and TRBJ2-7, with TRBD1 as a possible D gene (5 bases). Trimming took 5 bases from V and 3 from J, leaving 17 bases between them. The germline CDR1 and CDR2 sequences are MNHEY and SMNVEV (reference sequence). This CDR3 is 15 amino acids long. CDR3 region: CASSRGHEKNYEQYF. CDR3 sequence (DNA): TGTGCCAGCAGTCGTGGACACGAAAAGAACTACGAGCAGTACTTC.

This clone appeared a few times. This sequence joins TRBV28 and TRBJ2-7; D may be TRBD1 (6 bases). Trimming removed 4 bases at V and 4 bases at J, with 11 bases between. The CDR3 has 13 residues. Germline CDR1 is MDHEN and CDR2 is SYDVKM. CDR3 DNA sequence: TGTGCCAGCAGTTCTCCACAGGGTTACGAGCAGTACTTC. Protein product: CASSSPQGYEQYF.

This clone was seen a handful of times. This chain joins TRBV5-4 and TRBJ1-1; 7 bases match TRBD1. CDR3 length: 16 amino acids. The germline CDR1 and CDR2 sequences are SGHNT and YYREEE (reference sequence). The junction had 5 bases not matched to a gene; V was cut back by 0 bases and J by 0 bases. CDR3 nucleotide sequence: TGTGCCAGCAGCTTGGCCGCGACAGGGCTGAACACTGAAGCTTTCTTT. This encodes CASSLAATGLNTEAFF.

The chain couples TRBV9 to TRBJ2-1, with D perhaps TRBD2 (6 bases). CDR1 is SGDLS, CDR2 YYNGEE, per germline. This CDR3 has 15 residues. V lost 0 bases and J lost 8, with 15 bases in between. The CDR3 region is CASSVGPGRLDEQFF. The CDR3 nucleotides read TGTGCCAGCAGCGTAGGCCCCGGGAGACTTGATGAGCAGTTCTTC.

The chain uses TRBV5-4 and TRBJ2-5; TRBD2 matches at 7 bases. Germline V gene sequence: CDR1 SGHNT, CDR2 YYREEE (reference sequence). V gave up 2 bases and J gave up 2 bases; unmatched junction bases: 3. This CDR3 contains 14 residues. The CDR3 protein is CASSFGGTQETQYF. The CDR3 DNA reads TGTGCCAGCAGCTTCGGGGGGACTCAAGAGACCCAGTACTTC.

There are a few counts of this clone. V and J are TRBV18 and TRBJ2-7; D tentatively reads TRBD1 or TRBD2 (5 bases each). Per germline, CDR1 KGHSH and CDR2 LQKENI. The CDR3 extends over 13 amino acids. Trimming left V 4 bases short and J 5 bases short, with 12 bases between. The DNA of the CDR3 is TGTGCCAGCTCACTAGGGACCGCCAACGAGCAGTACGTC. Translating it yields CASSLGTANEQYV.

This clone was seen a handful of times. The DNA for the CDR3 is TGTGCCAGCAGCCAGAGACAGGGTAAGGGCTATGGCTACACCTTC. This translates into CASSQRQGKGYGYTF. V and J are TRBV13 and TRBJ1-2; 7 bases fit TRBD1. Germline V gene sequence: CDR1 PRHDT, CDR2 FYEKMQ (reference sequence). J lost 4 bases, V lost 5 bases, and 10 bases had no gene match. The CDR3 spans 15 residues. Full variable domain (remainder filled in from reference TRBV13 and TRBJ1-2): AAGVIQSPRHLIKEKRETATLKCYPIPRHDTVYWYQQGPGQDPQFLISFYEKMQSDKGSIPDRFSAQQFSDYHSELNMSSLELGDSALYFCASSQRQGKGYGYTFGSGTRLTVV.

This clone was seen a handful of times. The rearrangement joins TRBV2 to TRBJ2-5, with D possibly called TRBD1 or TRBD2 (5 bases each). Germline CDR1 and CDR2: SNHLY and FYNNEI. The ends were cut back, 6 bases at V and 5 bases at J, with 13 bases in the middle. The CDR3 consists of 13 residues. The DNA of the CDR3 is TGTGCCAGCAGGGGGACGGTCCGGGAGACCCAGTACTTC. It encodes CASRGTVRETQYF.